Below are 18 T cell receptor beta chains sequenced from a single sample in a study of blood T cell repertoires in COVID-19 (TCRdb year 2020). The library was prepared using the immunoSEQ multiplex PCR assay. Held by TCRdb, this immuneACCESS table contains in-frame sequences only and omits some clones. Under half of the omission traces to an unresolved V gene where checked; the cause of the rest is unknown. This sample comprises some 180,000 clones, 90% of them detected only once. In total, the top ten clones hold roughly 0.56% of the sample. The material sequenced was peripheral blood. The source of these receptors is a man aged 45 to 65 with acute or convalescent COVID-19.

V is TRBV28 and J is TRBJ1-3, with D possibly TRBD1 on 5 matching bases. Between the trimmed V and J ends, which lost 5 bases and 0 bases, there was a span of 11 bases. Looked up from germline, CDR1 is MDHEN and CDR2 is SYDVKM. The CDR3 contains 15 residues. CDR3 sequence reads: CASSPAGISGNTIYF. The DNA of the CDR3 is TGTGCCAGCAGTCCGGCAGGGATCTCTGGAAACACCATATATTTT.

The chain has TRBV5-6 and TRBJ2-1; 9 bases are a match to TRBD2. The V gene's germline CDR1 is SGHDT and CDR2 YYEEEE. Unmatched junction bases numbered 1, after V lost 0 bases and J lost 6 bases. The CDR3 is 14 amino acids. The chain's CDR3 is CASSLALAGNEQFF. CDR3 DNA: TGTGCCAGCAGCTTGGCACTAGCGGGCAATGAGCAGTTCTTC.

This clone has only one observation. The chain is built from TRBV9 and TRBJ1-3; 7 bases agree with TRBD1. CDR3 length: 15 residues. CDR1 is SGDLS, CDR2 YYNGEE, per germline. Germline trimming cut 1 base from V and 4 bases from J; bases unmatched to any gene: 5. The CDR3 DNA reads as TGTGCCAGCAGCGTAAGTCAGGGGGGCGGAAACACCATATATTTT. As protein: CASSVSQGGGNTIYF.

This rearrangement joins TRBV24-1 to TRBJ1-6; D may be TRBD1 (5 bases). Germline CDR1 KGHDR, CDR2 SFDVKD. There are 16 residues in the CDR3. Trimming cost V 4 bases and J 7 bases, with 16 bases left between them. Here the CDR3 reads CATSDPREGINSPLHF. In nucleotides, the CDR3 is TGTGCCACCAGTGACCCCCGGGAGGGGATCAATTCACCCCTCCACTTT.

The J gene is TRBJ1-6, the V gene TRBV28; 7 bases match TRBD1. Germline trimming cut 6 bases from V and 7 bases from J; bases unmatched to any gene: 3. This CDR3 is built from 13 residues. Germline CDR1 MDHEN, CDR2 SYDVKM. CDR3 coding DNA: TGTGCCAGCAGAACAGGGGCGAATTCACCCCTCCACTTT. It is translated as CASRTGANSPLHF.

The genes are TRBV23-1 and TRBJ1-2, with D possibly being TRBD1 (5 bases). TRBV23-1 is treated as an ORF (open reading frame) with a function not yet certain. This CDR3 is 17 amino acids long. V lost 2 bases and J 2 bases, leaving 18 bases between the germline ends. Written as DNA, the CDR3 is TGCGCCAGCAGTCAAGCCCTTGGACGGGACTCAAACTATGGCTACACCTTC. Translation gives CASSQALGRDSNYGYTF.

The J gene is TRBJ2-7, the V gene TRBV19; D is undetermined. Germline CDR1 LNHDA, CDR2 SQIVND (reference sequence). This CDR3 contains 15 residues. V was shortened by 6 bases and J by 1 base, with 16 bases between the two germline ends. CDR3 coding DNA: TGTGCCAGTAGGGAAGGTGGAGCCGGATCCTACGAGCAGTACTTC. This encodes CASREGGAGSYEQYF.

The chain links TRBV5-1 to TRBJ2-5; TRBD2 agrees at 7 bases. The CDR3 consists of 15 residues. CDR1 and CDR2 (germline): SGHRS, YFSETQ. The V and J ends lost 4 bases and 5 bases, in that order; junction bases with no gene match: 11. CDR3 sequence (DNA): TGCGCCAGCAGCCAGGGTGGAGCGGGGCGCGAGACCCAGTACTTC. Protein sequence: CASSQGGAGRETQYF. Full variable domain (outside the CDR3, taken from reference TRBV5-1 and TRBJ2-5): KAGVTQTPRYLIKTRGQQVTLSCSPISGHRSVSWYQQTPGQGLQFLFEYFSETQRNKGNFPGRFSGRQFSNSRSEMNVSTLELGDSALYLCASSQGGAGRETQYFGPGTRLLVL.

V usage is TRBV5-1 and J usage is TRBJ2-7, with D tentatively TRBD2 (7 bases). The V end lost 7 bases, the J end lost 5 bases, and 22 bases lay between the germline ends. The germline V gene has CDR1 SGHRS and CDR2 YFSETQ. The CDR3 runs 15 residues. This CDR3 is CASSKGRGSTHEQYF. Written as DNA, the CDR3 is TGCGCCAGCTCCAAAGGGAGGGGGTCTACCCACGAGCAGTACTTC.

The chain couples TRBV18 to TRBJ1-2; 7 bases fit TRBD1. V was pared by 5 bases and J by 1 base, with 10 bases of the junction left unmatched. This CDR3 has 16 residues. The germline V gene has CDR1 KGHSH and CDR2 LQKENI. The CDR3 sequence: CASSFQLTGSNYGYTF. For the CDR3, the DNA is TGTGCCAGCTCATTTCAATTGACAGGGAGTAACTATGGCTACACCTTC.

The CDR3 protein is CASSAGGGTGELFF. The CDR3 bases are TGCGCCAGCAGTGCGGGAGGGGGCACCGGGGAGCTGTTTTTT. The chain couples TRBV10-2 to TRBJ2-2, with 8 bases matching TRBD2. CDR3 size: 14 residues. The V gene's germline CDR1 is WSHSY and CDR2 SAAADI. Losses at the gene ends were 4 bases for V and 4 bases for J; bases not matched to a gene: 2.

The V gene is TRBV15, the J gene TRBJ2-5, with D unresolved. The CDR3 is 14 residues long. The germline V gene encodes CDR1 LNHNV and CDR2 YYDKDF (reference sequence). Trimming cost V 4 bases and J 7 bases, with 16 bases left between them. The CDR3 region is CATSKSVLDGTQYF. CDR3 sequence (DNA): TGTGCCACCAGCAAATCTGTGTTAGATGGGACCCAGTACTTC.

The chain recombines TRBV4-1 with TRBJ1-2; perhaps TRBD1 as D (5 bases). The CDR3 is 16 amino acids. Between the trimmed V and J ends, which lost 5 bases and 6 bases, there was a span of 22 bases. Germline V CDR1 and CDR2: MGHRA, YSYEKL. The DNA for the CDR3 is TGCGCCAGCAGCAAAATGCCTTGGGGCGCGGGAGATGGCTACACCTTC. Amino acid sequence: CASSKMPWGAGDGYTF.

This clone was found once. V and J are TRBV10-3 and TRBJ2-1; D is perhaps TRBD2 (7 bases). V was trimmed by 4 bases and J by 9 bases, leaving 13 bases between them. Germline values: CDR1 ENHRY, CDR2 SYGVKD. The CDR3 is made up of 13 amino acids. CDR3 DNA: TGTGCCATCAGTGGACCGGGGGGCGGTGAGCAGTTCTTC. Encoded protein: CAISGPGGGEQFF.

A single count supports this clone. This sequence joins TRBV29-1 and TRBJ2-5, with D possibly being TRBD2 (7 bases). CDR3 length equals 15 residues. V dropped 5 bases and J dropped 5 bases, with 21 bases sitting between them. Germline V gene data show CDR1 as SQVTM and CDR2 as ANQGSEA. The CDR3 is CSVRSRMGGAETQYF. CDR3 coding DNA: TGCAGCGTTCGATCGAGAATGGGGGGGGCCGAGACCCAGTACTTC.

This chain links TRBV5-1 with TRBJ2-3, with 8 bases fitting TRBD2. Per germline, CDR1 SGHRS and CDR2 YFSETQ. CDR3 size: 14 residues. The trim removed 2 bases at V and 3 bases at J, leaving 2 bases unmatched. The CDR3 region is CASSFGLATDTQYF. Here the CDR3 DNA reads TGCGCCAGCAGCTTCGGACTAGCAACAGATACGCAGTATTTT.

As concerns this clone: The same CDR3 can be traced to other DNA sequences in this sample. The V and J genes are TRBV12-3 or TRBV12-4 and TRBJ1-1; D is undetermined. This CDR3 contains 13 residues. Trimming shortened V by 6 bases and J by 1 base, and 9 bases separated the two germline ends. DNA of the CDR3: TGTGCCAGCAGCCGACATAGGAACACTGAAGCTTTCTTT. It encodes CASSRHRNTEAFF.

This clone occurred once. J is TRBJ1-5 and V is TRBV6-1; the D gene is possibly TRBD1 (6 bases). Germline V lookup: CDR1 MNHNS, CDR2 SASEGT. Trimming cost V 3 bases and J 1 base, with 13 bases left between them. The CDR3 is made up of 16 amino acids. For the CDR3, the DNA is TGTGCCAGCAGTGAGTGGGGGCCATCAAGCAATCAGCCCCAGCATTTT. It encodes CASSEWGPSSNQPQHF.